The present T cell receptor beta chain was sequenced within a study of relationships among human T cell subsets. Unmatched junction bases numbered 7, after V lost 0 bases and J lost 2 bases. The CDR3 covers 17 residues. The V gene's germline CDR1 is DFQATT and CDR2 SNEGSKA (reference sequence). Of note for this clonotype: No antigen is known for it.

The T cell receptor alpha and beta CDR3 regions were amplified from mRNA by semiquantitative ARM-PCR. Tagged nested gene-specific primers were used first, then communal superprimers amplified exponentially. One entry per CDR3 protein results from TCRdb running MiXCR on the multiplex PCR reads. In the table there are about 9,000 distinct CDR3 sequences, around 49% of which are singletons. Findings of the study overall: Over 50% of CD8+ cytotoxic sequences were in clones over 100 reads; regulatory and Th2 had few. The seven subsets showed no significant differences in gene usage or CDR3 length.

Memory T cells were selected with anti-CD45RO beads from the CD45RA-negative fraction. The V gene is TRBV20-1, the J gene TRBJ2-7, with 13 bases fitting TRBD2. Sequenced sample: memory T cells sorted from blood. This receptor was taken from a man between 35 and 55 years old in good health. CDR3 residues: CSARDITSGGATYEQYF. The CDR3 DNA reads as TGCAGTGCTAGAGATATAACTAGCGGGGGGGCAACCTACGAGCAGTACTTC.